Presented here are 32 T cell receptor beta chains from one specimen sequenced in a study of T-cell memory formation after mild COVID-19. TCRdb redid the calling of the 5' RACE reads with MiXCR, one entry per CDR3 protein. This table has hundreds of thousands of distinct CDR3 sequences, around 27% appearing once. Input material: PBMCs or a T cell subset sorted from them (not recorded which). These TCRs come from an adult woman who had mild COVID-19 (a few samples of this study predate the infection). Cell type and time point are not known.

This clonotype has a handful of counts. This rearrangement joins TRBV4-1 to TRBJ2-1; 7 nucleotides agree with TRBD1. This CDR3 contains 14 residues. With V trimmed by 0 bases and J by 7 bases, 3 bases remained unmatched. CDR1 is MGHRA and CDR2 is YSYEKL in the germline V gene. The DNA for the CDR3 is TGCGCCAGCAGCCAAGAGGGGACAGCGAATGAGCAGTTCTTC. This translates into CASSQEGTANEQFF.

In its sample, this clonotype was seen many times. The chain carries TRBV9 and TRBJ2-3; TRBD1 aligns across 7 bases. Germline lookup yields CDR1 SGDLS and CDR2 YYNGEE. CDR3 length equals 16 residues. The junction had 6 bases not matched to a gene; V was cut back by 1 base and J by 1 base. The CDR3, as DNA: TGTGCCAGCAGCGTAAACAGGGGTTCCGGCACAGATACGCAGTATTTT. This sequence encodes CASSVNRGSGTDTQYF. The full variable domain, in which reference TRBV9 and TRBJ2-3 provide the parts outside the CDR3, is DSGVTQTPKHLITATGQRVTLRCSPRSGDLSVYWYQQSLDQGLQFLIQYYNGEERAKGNILERFSAQQFPDLHSELNLSSLELGDSALYFCASSVNRGSGTDTQYFGPGTRLTVL.

This clonotype was observed a handful of times. The chain couples TRBV12-3 or TRBV12-4 to TRBJ2-4; 8 bases are a match to TRBD2. V was clipped by 3 bases and J by 6 bases; unmatched bases: 10. The CDR3 runs to 16 residues. CDR3 DNA: TGTGCCAGCAGTTTTAGCACAGCGGGAGCTAGAAACATTCAGTACTTC. Its protein is CASSFSTAGARNIQYF.

This clonotype showed up just a few times. This sequence joins TRBV4-3 and TRBJ2-1; D is perhaps TRBD2 (6 bases). V was trimmed by 0 bases and J by 6 bases, leaving 12 bases between them. The germline V gene has CDR1 LGHNA and CDR2 YSLEER. The CDR3 is 15 residues long. CDR3 bases: TGCGCCAGCAGCCAAGATGGGAGGCCCCTCAATGAGCAGTTCTTC. Translated: CASSQDGRPLNEQFF.

This clonotype was seen a few times. This chain uses TRBV28 with TRBJ2-7; 7 bases agree with TRBD2. This CDR3 comprises 15 residues. V lost 5 bases to trimming and J lost 3 bases; unmatched junction nucleotides: 10. Germline V CDR1 and CDR2: MDHEN, SYDVKM. The CDR3, as DNA: TGTGCCAGCAGTCCACCCCGGGAGGCGGACTACGAGCAGTACTTC. It is translated as CASSPPREADYEQYF.

There are a few counts of this clonotype. This chain links TRBV24-1 with TRBJ2-3; no reliable D call. Germline CDR1 and CDR2: KGHDR and SFDVKD. The CDR3 contains 13 residues. The ends were cut back, 4 bases at V and 2 bases at J, with 6 bases in the middle. DNA of the CDR3: TGTGCCACCAGTGAGGAAAACACAGATACGCAGTATTTT. This gives the protein CATSEENTDTQYF.

This clonotype was observed many times. The chain links TRBV5-1 to TRBJ2-7; D may correspond to TRBD1 or TRBD2 (5 bases each). CDR1 is SGHRS and CDR2 is YFSETQ in the germline V gene. CDR3 length: 13 amino acids. Trimming stripped 4 bases from V and 2 bases from J, with 10 bases between. The CDR3 reads CASSEGTAYEQYF. CDR3 in DNA: TGCGCCAGCAGCGAGGGGACGGCCTACGAGCAGTACTTC.

The chain employs TRBV2 and TRBJ2-1, with 7 bases that match TRBD1. The germline V gene encodes CDR1 SNHLY and CDR2 FYNNEI. The CDR3 consists of 16 residues. Trimming removed 9 bases from V and 2 bases from J; junction bases left unmatched: 13. The CDR3 sequence: CASRPSQGVTYNEQFF. The DNA of the CDR3 is TGTGCCAGTAGACCCAGCCAGGGGGTCACCTACAATGAGCAGTTCTTC.

This clonotype has more than one count but fewer than ten. CDR3 loop: CASYLRGRGTDTQYF. The CDR3 DNA follows: TGTGCCAGCTATTTAAGGGGGCGCGGTACAGATACGCAGTATTTT. V and J are TRBV5-5 and TRBJ2-3; TRBD1 matches 7 bases. This CDR3 spans 15 amino acids. Germline CDR1 reads SGHKS; CDR2 reads YYEKEE (reference sequence). Trimming removed 7 bases from V and 3 bases from J; junction bases left unmatched: 11.

V is TRBV9 and J is TRBJ1-1; D possibly corresponds to TRBD1 (6 bases). Per the germline V gene, CDR1 is SGDLS and CDR2 is YYNGEE. This CDR3 has 15 residues. Trimming took off 0 bases at V and 0 bases at J, with 9 bases between the two ends. CDR3 protein: CASSVDGQLNTEAFF. As DNA, the CDR3 is TGTGCCAGCAGCGTAGATGGACAGTTGAACACTGAAGCTTTCTTT.

This clonotype has more than one count but fewer than ten. V gene TRBV6-1 combines with J gene TRBJ2-5; D is possibly TRBD2 (6 bases). Germline V gene data show CDR1 as MNHNS and CDR2 as SASEGT. V was trimmed by 6 bases and J by 9 bases, leaving 14 bases between them. The CDR3 has 12 residues. The CDR3 bases are TGTGCCAGCAGGGATTGGAGGGAGGCCCAGTACTTC. As protein: CASRDWREAQYF.

In its sample, this clonotype was seen many times. V is TRBV12-3 or TRBV12-4 and J is TRBJ2-1, with a possible D match to TRBD1 (5 bases). The CDR3 is 14 residues long. Deletions cut 7 bases from V and 9 bases from J, with 19 bases between. The CDR3 DNA reads as TGTGCCAGCACTCTATCGACGCGAAGGGGTGAGCAGTTCTTC. It codes for CASTLSTRRGEQFF.

The J gene is TRBJ1-1, the V gene TRBV21-1; TRBD1, the table's D call, was not compared with the DNA. TRBV21-1 is annotated as a pseudogene. This CDR3 is built from 13 residues. CDR3: CASSNGGCTEAFF. DNA of the CDR3: TGTGCCAGCAGCAATGGGGGGTGCACTGAAGCTTTCTTT.

The chain couples TRBV5-1 to TRBJ2-1, with 14 bases that match TRBD2. The germline V gene encodes CDR1 SGHRS and CDR2 YFSETQ. The CDR3 spans 16 residues. Trimming cost V 4 bases and J 7 bases; bases outside gene matches: 7. The CDR3 here is CASSTRLAGGRNEQFF. The CDR3 DNA reads as TGCGCCAGCAGCACTCGACTAGCGGGGGGGAGAAATGAGCAGTTCTTC.

This clonotype was observed a few times. The V call is TRBV5-1, the J call TRBJ1-6, with 9 positions matching TRBD1. The V gene end was trimmed by 4 bases and the J gene end by 5 bases; junction bases not matched to a gene: 4. Looked up from germline, CDR1 is SGHRS and CDR2 is YFSETQ. CDR3 length: 15 residues. The DNA of the CDR3 is TGCGCCAGCAGCCTTGGGACAGGGCATAATTCACCCCTCCACTTT. Translation gives CASSLGTGHNSPLHF.

This clonotype came up a few times. V usage is TRBV11-3 and J usage is TRBJ2-7, with 7 bases that match TRBD1. The germline V gene encodes CDR1 SGHNT and CDR2 YENEEA. The CDR3 sequence is 15 residues long. The V and J ends lost 4 bases and 2 bases, in that order; junction bases with no gene match: 8. DNA for the CDR3: TGTGCCAGCAGCTCCCGGGACAGACCTACCTACGAGCAGTACTTC. Translating it yields CASSSRDRPTYEQYF.

The CDR3 sequence is CASSRGAFPYEQYF. As DNA, the CDR3 is TGTGCCAGCAGCCGTGGGGCCTTCCCATACGAGCAGTACTTC. The chain recombines TRBV5-5 with TRBJ2-7; TRBD1 is a possible D gene (5 bases). The length of the CDR3 is 14 residues. V gave up 4 bases and J gave up 4 bases, with 15 bases separating them. Per germline, CDR1 SGHKS and CDR2 YYEKEE (reference sequence).

The chain carries TRBV3-1 and TRBJ2-2; 9 bases are a match to TRBD2. The CDR3 consists of 18 residues. The germline V gene has CDR1 LGHDT and CDR2 YNNKEL (reference sequence). V lost 4 bases and J lost 4; bases outside the gene matches: 13. DNA of the CDR3: TGTGCCAGCAGCCCCCTTAGTAGCGGGGGTGTCGGCACCGGGGAGCTGTTTTTT. This translates into CASSPLSSGGVGTGELFF.

J is TRBJ2-5 and V is TRBV6-2 or TRBV6-3; 10 bases align to TRBD2. V lost 2 bases and J lost 3; bases outside the gene matches: 9. This CDR3 spans 17 amino acids. Looked up from germline, CDR1 is MNHEY and CDR2 is SVGEGT. The CDR3 here is CASSYVLAGVSEETQYF. CDR3 DNA: TGTGCCAGCAGTTACGTGCTAGCGGGAGTGTCTGAAGAGACCCAGTACTTC.

The chain links TRBV11-2 to TRBJ2-1; 9 bases are shared with TRBD1. The CDR3 has 16 residues. Germline V CDR1 and CDR2: SGHAT, FQNNGV. V was pared by 1 base and J by 3 bases, with 4 bases of the junction left unmatched. Here the CDR3 DNA reads TGTGCCAGCAGCTTAGTTAGGACAGGGGACTACAATGAGCAGTTCTTC. Its translation is CASSLVRTGDYNEQFF.

This clonotype was observed a handful of times. The chain is built from TRBV3-1 and TRBJ2-1; no clear D. The CDR3 has 10 residues. V was cut by 8 bases and J by 6 bases, with 5 bases left in between. CDR1 LGHDT and CDR2 YNNKEL come from the germline V gene (reference sequence). CDR3 protein: CASGVNEQFF. CDR3 nucleotide sequence: TGTGCCAGCGGGGTCAATGAGCAGTTCTTC.

This clonotype appeared a single time. The chain joins TRBV6-2 or TRBV6-3 to TRBJ2-3, with TRBD2 as a possible D gene (6 bases). Looked up from germline, CDR1 is MNHEY and CDR2 is SVGEGT. This CDR3 is built from 15 residues. Deletions cut 6 bases from V and 0 bases from J, with 13 bases between. The CDR3 protein is CASRLLATSTDTQYF. In DNA form, the CDR3 reads TGTGCCAGCAGACTACTAGCCACCAGCACAGATACGCAGTATTTT.

The chain employs TRBV11-2 and TRBJ2-3; TRBD2 matches 9 bases. The ends lost 2 bases at V and 2 bases at J; junction bases unmatched: 5. The CDR3 is 16 residues long. Germline values: CDR1 SGHAT, CDR2 FQNNGV. CDR3 nucleotides: TGTGCCAGCAGCTTATTGCTAGCGGGATTCACAGATACGCAGTATTTT. It translates to CASSLLLAGFTDTQYF.

The chain employs TRBV12-3 or TRBV12-4 and TRBJ2-1; TRBD2 matches at 11 bases. The ends lost 5 bases at V and 9 bases at J; junction bases unmatched: 3. The CDR3 is 13 amino acids. Written as DNA, the CDR3 is TGTGCCAGCAGTCTCACTAGCGGGAGTGAGCAGTTCTTC. Its protein is CASSLTSGSEQFF.

The chain uses TRBV20-1 and TRBJ2-3; 10 positions match TRBD1. The CDR3 totals 14 residues. Germline V gene data show CDR1 as DFQATT and CDR2 as SNEGSKA (reference sequence). J was trimmed by 3 bases and V by 3 bases; bases with no gene match: 3. The CDR3 DNA reads as TGCAGTGCTAGGGGACAGGGGTTGACAGATACGCAGTATTTT. Its protein is CSARGQGLTDTQYF.

The chain has TRBV5-1 and TRBJ2-5; the match to TRBD2 covers 12 bases. This CDR3 has 17 amino acids. The germline V gene has CDR1 SGHRS and CDR2 YFSETQ. V dropped 4 bases and J dropped 2; count of bases not matched to a gene: 9. Written as DNA, the CDR3 is TGCGCCAGCAGCCTGACTGGGACTAGCGGGTCGCAAGAGACCCAGTACTTC. It specifies CASSLTGTSGSQETQYF. Full variable domain (outside the CDR3, taken from reference TRBV5-1 and TRBJ2-5): KAGVTQTPRYLIKTRGQQVTLSCSPISGHRSVSWYQQTPGQGLQFLFEYFSETQRNKGNFPGRFSGRQFSNSRSEMNVSTLELGDSALYLCASSLTGTSGSQETQYFGPGTRLLVL.

This clonotype was seen more than once but under ten times. V and J are TRBV20-1 and TRBJ1-2; D is possibly TRBD1 (5 bases). This CDR3 is built from 16 residues. The V and J ends lost 3 bases and 1 base respectively, with 18 bases between them. CDR1 DFQATT and CDR2 SNEGSKA come from the germline V gene (reference sequence). The CDR3 DNA follows: TGCAGTGCTAGGGCCAACGACAGAATTCATAACTATGGCTACACCTTC. Amino acids: CSARANDRIHNYGYTF.

CDR3 residues: CASSLAGTYDNEQFF. For the CDR3, the DNA is TGTGCCAGCAGCTTAGCCGGGACCTACGACAATGAGCAGTTCTTC. The V call is TRBV7-2, the J call TRBJ2-1; D is possibly TRBD1 or TRBD2 (5 bases each). Germline CDR1 SGHTA, CDR2 FQGNSA. This CDR3 comprises 15 residues. V was cut by 0 bases and J by 5 bases, with 11 bases left in between.

A few counts support this clonotype. The chain recombines TRBV11-2 with TRBJ2-1, with 7 positions matching TRBD1. V lost 6 bases to trimming and J lost 3 bases; unmatched junction nucleotides: 14. CDR1 SGHAT and CDR2 FQNNGV come from the germline V gene. CDR3 length: 17 residues. The CDR3 here is CASRSTRLRQGYNEQFF. As DNA, the CDR3 is TGTGCCAGCAGATCTACCCGCTTGAGACAGGGCTACAATGAGCAGTTCTTC.

This chain joins TRBV15 and TRBJ2-7; 7 positions match TRBD1. Germline trimming cut 2 bases from V and 5 bases from J; bases unmatched to any gene: 6. CDR1 and CDR2 (germline): LNHNV, YYDKDF (reference sequence). This CDR3 region has 14 residues. This CDR3 is CATSRLRQGDEQYF. The CDR3, as DNA: TGTGCCACCAGCAGACTGAGACAGGGTGACGAGCAGTACTTC.

The V and J genes are TRBV24-1 and TRBJ2-3; 9 nucleotides align to TRBD1. CDR3 length: 17 amino acids. With V trimmed by 0 bases and J by 2 bases, 5 bases remained unmatched. From germline, CDR1 is KGHDR and CDR2 SFDVKD. CDR3 sequence (DNA): TGTGCCACCAGTGATTTGCCCGGGACAGGGACCACAGATACGCAGTATTTT. Translating it yields CATSDLPGTGTTDTQYF.

This clonotype was seen a handful of times. J is TRBJ2-5 and V is TRBV20-1; D is possibly TRBD1 or TRBD2 (6 bases each). Germline V lookup: CDR1 DFQATT, CDR2 SNEGSKA (reference sequence). This CDR3 region has 13 residues. V was trimmed by 3 bases and J by 4 bases, leaving 12 bases between them. The CDR3 region is CSARGGLGETQYF. The CDR3 DNA sequence: TGCAGTGCTAGGGGGGGCTTAGGAGAGACCCAGTACTTC.